Sequencing of this TCR beta chain was carried out in a study of blood T cell repertoires in COVID-19. Study summary: PBMCs, B-cell-depleted T cells, or T cells provided the cDNA or gDNA that made up the material.

The CDR3 has 14 amino acids. TCRdb keeps only in-frame clones here, not all; method: immunoSEQ multiplex PCR. Of tens of thousands of clones detected, around 90% appear once; the ten largest clones hold 25% to 35%. The receptor comes from a woman aged 80 or over with acute or convalescent COVID-19. This chain joins TRBV21-1 and TRBJ2-7; the table's D call of TRBD2 was not tested on the DNA. TRBV21-1 is shown as a pseudogene. The sample was peripheral blood. CDR3: CASSRRRGPYEQYV. As DNA, the CDR3 is TGTGCCAGCAGCAGGCGGCGGGGCCCCTACGAGCAGTACGTC.